A single sample gave rise to the 23 T cell receptor beta chains below, sequenced in a study of beta chain features in type 1 diabetes. All of the isolated RNA was reverse transcribed, so expressed TCRB transcripts were sequenced. Some clones are missing from TCRdb's copy, which holds only in-frame ones; the method was immunoSEQ multiplex PCR. The data hold about 110,000 clones, with approximately 39% observed a single time. The sequencing sample was made of stem cell memory CD4+ T cells from blood. The receptors originated from a woman aged 18-35 years in good health.

V and J are TRBV7-3 and TRBJ1-1, with D hard to call. Germline CDR1 reads SGHTA; CDR2 reads FQGTGA. V lost 2 bases and J 4 bases, leaving 11 bases between the germline ends. The CDR3 loop spans 14 amino acids. CDR3 sequence: CASSLRVSGTEAFF. In DNA form, the CDR3 reads TGTGCCAGCAGCTTACGGGTTAGCGGCACTGAAGCTTTCTTT.

J is TRBJ2-6 and V is TRBV5-8; a weak D match, TRBD1 (6 bases). V was clipped by 5 bases and J by 1 base, with 13 bases between them. This CDR3 has 16 residues. Germline V lookup: CDR1 SGHTS, CDR2 YDEGEE. The CDR3: CASSWGLGSGANVLTF. The CDR3 coding sequence is TGTGCCAGCAGTTGGGGGCTGGGGTCTGGGGCCAACGTCCTGACTTTC.

The chain couples TRBV2 to TRBJ2-2, with a possible D match to TRBD2 (6 bases). V was trimmed by 0 bases and J by 1 base, leaving 9 bases between them. Germline CDR1 is SNHLY and CDR2 is FYNNEI. CDR3 length: 16 amino acids. In DNA, the CDR3 is TGTGCCAGCAGTGAAGCCGGCGGGAAGAACACCGGGGAGCTGTTTTTT. Amino acids: CASSEAGGKNTGELFF.

This clone showed up just a few times. J is TRBJ1-1 and V is TRBV7-3; 7 bases map to TRBD1. Per the germline V gene, CDR1 is SGHTA and CDR2 is FQGTGA. The CDR3 covers 14 residues. The V and J ends lost 5 bases and 0 bases, in that order; junction bases with no gene match: 3. Here the CDR3 DNA reads TGTGCCAGCAGCCCTACAGGGGTGAACACTGAAGCTTTCTTT. Its translation is CASSPTGVNTEAFF.

The rearrangement uses TRBV27 and TRBJ1-5, with D unclear. V was shortened by 1 base and J by 4 bases, with 20 bases between the two germline ends. Germline CDR1 and CDR2: MNHEY and SMNVEV (reference sequence). The CDR3 is made up of 18 amino acids. CDR3 DNA sequence: TGTGCCAGCAGTTTATTTCTAGATTTCTCACGAAAAAATCAGCCCCAGCATTTT. Amino acids: CASSLFLDFSRKNQPQHF.

This chain joins TRBV29-1 and TRBJ1-1, with 7 nucleotides matching TRBD1. The CDR3 has 16 amino acids. V was pared by 4 bases and J by 0 bases, with 11 bases of the junction left unmatched. The V gene's germline CDR1 is SQVTM and CDR2 ANQGSEA. CDR3 DNA sequence: TGCAGCGTTGCGGGTAAGGCAGGGGGAATGAACACTGAAGCTTTCTTT. Amino acid sequence: CSVAGKAGGMNTEAFF.

This rearrangement joins TRBV4-3 to TRBJ2-7; 11 positions agree with TRBD2. V shed 5 bases, J shed 2 bases, and the junction held 5 bases outside the gene matches. The germline gives CDR1 LGHNA, CDR2 YSLEER. The CDR3 loop spans 15 amino acids. The CDR3 reads CASSNETSGAYEQYF. In DNA form, the CDR3 reads TGCGCCAGCAGCAACGAGACTAGCGGGGCCTACGAGCAGTACTTC.

This clone was counted only a few times. The chain is built from TRBV15 and TRBJ2-5, with unresolved D. This CDR3 comprises 15 residues. V shed 0 bases and J shed 5 bases, with 13 bases lying between them. Germline V gives CDR1 LNHNV, CDR2 YYDKDF (reference sequence). The CDR3 loop is CATSREPRLGETQYF. CDR3 coding DNA: TGTGCCACCAGCAGAGAGCCCCGCCTAGGCGAGACCCAGTACTTC.

This clone was detected only once. J is TRBJ1-1 and V is TRBV11-2, with a weak D call TRBD1 (6 bases). V was trimmed by 2 bases and J by 4 bases, leaving 14 bases between them. CDR1 is SGHAT, CDR2 FQNNGV, per germline. CDR3 length equals 15 residues. This CDR3 is CASSLSLDRITEAFF. CDR3 in DNA: TGTGCCAGCAGCTTATCCTTAGACAGGATCACTGAAGCTTTCTTT.

This rearrangement joins TRBV4-2 to TRBJ1-2, with D hard to call. V lost 0 bases to trimming and J lost 2 bases, with 10 bases between them. This CDR3 is 15 amino acids long. The germline gives CDR1 LGHNA, CDR2 YNFKEQ. This CDR3 is CASSQEGSGNYGYTF. CDR3 sequence (DNA): TGTGCCAGCAGCCAAGAAGGATCGGGGAACTATGGCTACACCTTC.

This chain links TRBV6-6 with TRBJ2-7, with D possibly being TRBD2 (5 bases). Between the trimmed V and J ends, which lost 2 bases and 0 bases, there was a span of 11 bases. The CDR3 is 15 residues long. The germline CDR1 and CDR2 sequences are MNHNY and SVGAGI (reference sequence). The CDR3 DNA reads TGTGCCAGCAGTTACCTTCGAGGGAGCTCCTACGAGCAGTACTTC. Its translation is CASSYLRGSSYEQYF.

CDR3 region: CASSLLAGANTGELFF. CDR3 DNA sequence: TGCGCCAGCAGCTTACTAGCGGGAGCGAACACCGGGGAGCTGTTTTTT. This chain uses TRBV5-1 with TRBJ2-2; 11 bases map to TRBD2. This CDR3 is 16 amino acids long. J lost 0 bases, V lost 2 bases, and 0 bases had no gene match. Looked up from germline, CDR1 is SGHRS and CDR2 is YFSETQ.

This clone has only a few counts. The chain is built from TRBV29-1 and TRBJ2-1; a possible D gene is TRBD1 (6 bases). Germline values: CDR1 SQVTM, CDR2 ANQGSEA. V was shortened by 4 bases and J by 7 bases, with 8 bases between the two germline ends. The CDR3 runs 11 residues. This CDR3 reads CSVVGANEQFF. In DNA form, the CDR3 reads TGCAGCGTTGTGGGGGCAAATGAGCAGTTCTTC.

The chain is built from TRBV7-9 and TRBJ2-5; 11 bases align to TRBD2. Unmatched junction bases numbered 7, after V lost 5 bases and J lost 2 bases. The CDR3 totals 16 residues. Germline CDR1 and CDR2: SEHNR and FQNEAQ (reference sequence). In nucleotides, the CDR3 is TGTGCCAGCAGCGAGAGACTAGCGGGGAAACAAGAGACCCAGTACTTC. Protein product: CASSERLAGKQETQYF.

The rearrangement links TRBV30 to TRBJ2-3, with D tentatively TRBD2 (6 bases). The germline V and J ends were trimmed by 0 bases and 7 bases, with 17 bases remaining between them. The CDR3 contains 15 residues. Germline V gives CDR1 GTSNPN, CDR2 SVGIG (reference sequence). The CDR3, as DNA: TGTGCCTGGAGTGTGCTAGCGTTTGACTACCATACGCAGTATTTT. Amino acid sequence: CAWSVLAFDYHTQYF.

Here the CDR3 reads CASSYGTVNTEAFF. DNA for the CDR3: TGTGCCAGCAGTTACGGGACAGTGAACACTGAAGCTTTCTTT. The rearrangement uses TRBV6-5 and TRBJ1-1; 7 bases agree with TRBD1. The CDR3 consists of 14 residues. Germline CDR1 reads MNHEY; CDR2 reads SVGAGI. The J segment lost 0 bases and the V segment lost 2 bases, leaving 0 bases of the junction unmatched.

The CDR3 protein is CAWSVGLPADTQYF. CDR3 DNA: TGTGCCTGGAGTGTGGGGCTCCCCGCAGATACGCAGTATTTT. The rearrangement joins TRBV30 to TRBJ2-3; weak D call: TRBD1 (5 bases). This CDR3 region has 14 residues. Germline-derived CDR1 and CDR2 are GTSNPN and SVGIG (reference sequence). V lost 0 bases and J 4 bases, leaving 11 bases between the germline ends.

The chain is built from TRBV5-1 and TRBJ2-1, with 9 bases matching TRBD1. The CDR3 length is 18 residues. V lost 2 bases to trimming and J lost 6 bases; unmatched junction nucleotides: 15. The germline CDR1 and CDR2 sequences are SGHRS and YFSETQ. CDR3 nucleotide sequence: TGCGCCAGCAGCTTACTGTACAGGGGGCTTGAGGGAGTCAATGAGCAGTTCTTC. Encoded protein: CASSLLYRGLEGVNEQFF.

This clone has only a few counts. V gene TRBV5-1 combines with J gene TRBJ2-1; maybe TRBD2 (5 bases). There are 13 residues in the CDR3. The germline V gene encodes CDR1 SGHRS and CDR2 YFSETQ. V was pared by 8 bases and J by 5 bases, with 14 bases between. This chain's CDR3 is CASGFGVDNEQFF. For the CDR3, the DNA is TGCGCCAGTGGGTTCGGGGTGGACAATGAGCAGTTCTTC.

The chain is built from TRBV5-6 and TRBJ1-1; maybe TRBD1 (5 bases). From germline, CDR1 is SGHDT and CDR2 YYEEEE. Trimming left V 1 base short and J 0 bases short, with 13 bases between. This CDR3 comprises 16 residues. The CDR3: CASSLYWGGMNTEAFF. The CDR3 DNA sequence: TGTGCCAGCAGCTTGTATTGGGGGGGTATGAACACTGAAGCTTTCTTT.

This clone showed up just a few times. This chain joins TRBV28 and TRBJ1-1, with D hard to call. The CDR3 length is 15 residues. Germline V gene sequence: CDR1 MDHEN, CDR2 SYDVKM. V lost 1 base and J lost 8, with 17 bases in between. CDR3 sequence: CASSLLQQTLAEAFF. The CDR3 DNA reads as TGTGCCAGCAGTTTATTACAGCAAACGCTTGCCGAAGCTTTCTTT.

The V gene is TRBV11-2, the J gene TRBJ1-1; D possibly corresponds to TRBD1 (5 bases). The CDR3 sequence is 14 residues long. Trimming left V 5 bases short and J 6 bases short, with 16 bases between. Germline V gene sequence: CDR1 SGHAT, CDR2 FQNNGV. CDR3 sequence: CASSPGGPRAEAFF. The CDR3 region has the DNA TGTGCCAGCAGCCCGGGGGGACCGCGGGCTGAAGCTTTCTTT.

This chain links TRBV11-3 with TRBJ2-2; D may be TRBD2 (6 bases). Deletions cut 5 bases from V and 7 bases from J, with 20 bases between. Germline V lookup: CDR1 SGHNT, CDR2 YENEEA. This CDR3 contains 16 residues. Here the CDR3 reads CASSNTPGGSGGELFF. The CDR3 DNA follows: TGTGCCAGCAGCAACACTCCCGGGGGATCGGGCGGGGAGCTGTTTTTT.